This T cell receptor beta chain was recorded in a study of neoadjuvant nivolumab and ipilimumab in lung cancer. Study results and caveats: From pretherapy to surgery, tumor richness and clonality rose with dual therapy. A small number of samples were TCR sequenced. Pathologic regression was not significantly tied to TCR clonality. Resected-tumor TCR richness correlated positively with pretherapy blood richness.

CDR1 is SQVTM, CDR2 ANQGSEA, per germline. V dropped 6 bases and J dropped 8 bases, with 22 bases sitting between them. This CDR3 contains 14 residues. As for this clone: Its antigen is unidentified.

Only in-frame clones appear in the TCRdb table, and some are missing; sequencing was by immunoSEQ multiplex PCR. The table has more than 25,000 clones, around 86% seen once. The chain is built from TRBV29-1 and TRBJ1-2; D might be TRBD1 (6 bases). The TCR originated in an adult with non-small cell lung cancer. Here the sequenced sample was tumor tissue, taken after neoadjuvant nivolumab, alone or with ipilimumab, at or shortly before surgery. DNA of the CDR3: TGCAGCGTACTCCGGGACAAGGCTCTCCCGGGCTACACCTTC. It translates to CSVLRDKALPGYTF.